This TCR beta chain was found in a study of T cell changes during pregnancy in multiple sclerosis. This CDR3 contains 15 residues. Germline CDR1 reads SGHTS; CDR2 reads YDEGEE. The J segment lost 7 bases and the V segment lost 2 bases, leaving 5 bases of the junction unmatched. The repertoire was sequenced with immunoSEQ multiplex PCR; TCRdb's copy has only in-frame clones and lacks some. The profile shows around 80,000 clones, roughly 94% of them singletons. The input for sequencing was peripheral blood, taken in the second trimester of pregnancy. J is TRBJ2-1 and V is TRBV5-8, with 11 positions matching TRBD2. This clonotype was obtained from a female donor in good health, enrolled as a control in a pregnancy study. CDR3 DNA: TGTGCCAGCAGCTTTCGTACTAGCGGGAGTAATGAGCAGTTCTTC. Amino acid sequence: CASSFRTSGSNEQFF.